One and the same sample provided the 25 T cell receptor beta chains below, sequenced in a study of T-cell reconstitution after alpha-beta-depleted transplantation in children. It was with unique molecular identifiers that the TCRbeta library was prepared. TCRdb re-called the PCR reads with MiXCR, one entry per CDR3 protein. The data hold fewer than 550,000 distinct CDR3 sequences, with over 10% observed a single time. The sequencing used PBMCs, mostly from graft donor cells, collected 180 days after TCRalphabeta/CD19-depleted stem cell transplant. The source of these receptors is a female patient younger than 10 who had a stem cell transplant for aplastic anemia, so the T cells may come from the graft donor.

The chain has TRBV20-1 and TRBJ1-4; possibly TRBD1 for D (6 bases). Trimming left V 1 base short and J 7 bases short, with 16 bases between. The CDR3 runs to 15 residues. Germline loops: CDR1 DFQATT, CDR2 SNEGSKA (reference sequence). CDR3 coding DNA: TGCAGTGCTAGAGTCCTGGCAGGGGTTAGTGAAAAACTGTTTTTT. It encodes CSARVLAGVSEKLFF.

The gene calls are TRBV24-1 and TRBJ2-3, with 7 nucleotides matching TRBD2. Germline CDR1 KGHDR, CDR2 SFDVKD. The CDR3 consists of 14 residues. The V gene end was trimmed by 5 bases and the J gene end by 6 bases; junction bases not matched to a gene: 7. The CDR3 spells CATSGLADFDTQYF. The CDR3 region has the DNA TGTGCCACCAGTGGCCTAGCGGATTTTGATACGCAGTATTTT.

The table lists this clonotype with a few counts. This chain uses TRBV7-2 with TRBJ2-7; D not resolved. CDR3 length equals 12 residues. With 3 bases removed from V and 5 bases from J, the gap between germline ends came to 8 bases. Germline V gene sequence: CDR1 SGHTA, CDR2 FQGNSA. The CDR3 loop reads CASSFLVNEQYF. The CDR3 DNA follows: TGTGCCAGCAGCTTTCTAGTCAACGAGCAGTACTTC.

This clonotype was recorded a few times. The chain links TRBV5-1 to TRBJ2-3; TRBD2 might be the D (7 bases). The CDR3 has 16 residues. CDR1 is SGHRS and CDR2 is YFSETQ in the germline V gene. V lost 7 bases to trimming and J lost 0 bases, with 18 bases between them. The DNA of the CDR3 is TGCGCCAGCGAATGGCGCGGGGGCCCTAGCACAGATACGCAGTATTTT. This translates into CASEWRGGPSTDTQYF.

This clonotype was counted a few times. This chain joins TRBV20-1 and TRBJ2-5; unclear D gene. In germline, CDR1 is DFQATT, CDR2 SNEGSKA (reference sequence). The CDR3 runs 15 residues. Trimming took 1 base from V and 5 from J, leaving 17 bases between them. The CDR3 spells CSARAREGLGETQYF. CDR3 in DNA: TGCAGTGCTAGAGCCAGAGAAGGGCTGGGGGAGACCCAGTACTTC.

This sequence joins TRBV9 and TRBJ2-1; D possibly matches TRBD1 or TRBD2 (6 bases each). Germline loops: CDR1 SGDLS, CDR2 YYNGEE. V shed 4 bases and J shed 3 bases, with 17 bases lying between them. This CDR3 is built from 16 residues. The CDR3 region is CASSPTGRTVYNEQFF. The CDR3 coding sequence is TGTGCCAGCAGCCCGACGGGGAGGACAGTCTACAATGAGCAGTTCTTC. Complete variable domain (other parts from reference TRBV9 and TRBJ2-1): DSGVTQTPKHLITATGQRVTLRCSPRSGDLSVYWYQQSLDQGLQFLIQYYNGEERAKGNILERFSAQQFPDLHSELNLSSLELGDSALYFCASSPTGRTVYNEQFFGPGTRLTVL.

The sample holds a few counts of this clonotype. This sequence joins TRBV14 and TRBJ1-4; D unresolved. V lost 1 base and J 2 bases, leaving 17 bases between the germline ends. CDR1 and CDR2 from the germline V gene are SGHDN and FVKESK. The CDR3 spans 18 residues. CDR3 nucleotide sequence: TGTGCCAGCAGCCAAGGGGAAGGCAGCCTAAGGACTAATGAAAAACTGTTTTTT. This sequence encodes CASSQGEGSLRTNEKLFF.

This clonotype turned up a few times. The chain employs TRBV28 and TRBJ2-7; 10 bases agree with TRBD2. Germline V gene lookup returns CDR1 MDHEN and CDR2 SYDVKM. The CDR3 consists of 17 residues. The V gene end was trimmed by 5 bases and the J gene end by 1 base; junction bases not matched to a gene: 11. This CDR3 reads CASSPSSGTSVSYEQYV. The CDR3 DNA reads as TGTGCCAGCAGTCCCTCCTCCGGGACTAGCGTGTCCTACGAGCAGTACGTC.

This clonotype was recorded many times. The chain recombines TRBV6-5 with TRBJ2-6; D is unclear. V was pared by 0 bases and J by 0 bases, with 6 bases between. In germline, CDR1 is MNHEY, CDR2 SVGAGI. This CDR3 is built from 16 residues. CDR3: CASSYSQHSGANVLTF. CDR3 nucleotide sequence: TGTGCCAGCAGTTACTCTCAGCACTCTGGGGCCAACGTCCTGACTTTC.

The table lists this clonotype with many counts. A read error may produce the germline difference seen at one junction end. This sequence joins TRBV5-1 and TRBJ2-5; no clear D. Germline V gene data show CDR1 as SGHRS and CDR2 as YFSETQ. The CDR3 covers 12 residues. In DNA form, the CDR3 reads TGTGCCAGCAGTCTGCCCCTGGAGACCCAGTACTTC. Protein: CASSLPLETQYF.

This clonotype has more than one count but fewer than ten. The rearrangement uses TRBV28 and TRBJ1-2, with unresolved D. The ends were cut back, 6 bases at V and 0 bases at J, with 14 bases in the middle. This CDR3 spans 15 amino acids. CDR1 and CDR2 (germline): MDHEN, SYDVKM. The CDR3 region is CASSSPPASNYGYTF. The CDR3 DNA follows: TGTGCCAGCAGCTCCCCGCCCGCTTCTAACTATGGCTACACCTTC.

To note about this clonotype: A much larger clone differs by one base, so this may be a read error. The CDR3 sequence: CASIPGQGYEQYF. The CDR3 DNA follows: TGTGCCAGCATCCCGGGACAGGGTTACGAGCAGTACTTC. The V and J genes are TRBV28 and TRBJ2-7; 9 nucleotides match TRBD1. Looked up from germline, CDR1 is MDHEN and CDR2 is SYDVKM. The V gene end was trimmed by 7 bases and the J gene end by 4 bases; junction bases not matched to a gene: 5. This CDR3 has 13 residues. The whole variable domain, remainder taken from reference TRBV28 and TRBJ2-7, is DVKVTQSSRYLVKRTGEKVFLECVQDMDHENMFWYRQDPGLGLRLIYFSYDVKMKEKGDIPEGYSVSREKKERFSLILESASTNQTSMYLCASIPGQGYEQYFGPGTRLTVT.

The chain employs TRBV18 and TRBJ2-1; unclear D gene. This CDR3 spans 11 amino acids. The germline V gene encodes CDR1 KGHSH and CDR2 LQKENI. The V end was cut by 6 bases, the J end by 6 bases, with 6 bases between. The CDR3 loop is CASSFVNEQFF. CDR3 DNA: TGTGCCAGCTCCTTCGTCAATGAGCAGTTCTTC.

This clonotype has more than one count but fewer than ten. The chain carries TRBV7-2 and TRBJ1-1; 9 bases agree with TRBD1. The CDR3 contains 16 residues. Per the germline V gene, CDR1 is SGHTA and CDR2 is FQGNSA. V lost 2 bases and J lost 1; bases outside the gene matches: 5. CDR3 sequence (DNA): TGTGCCAGCAGCTTATGGACAGGGGAAGGGAACACTGAAGCTTTCTTT. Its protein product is CASSLWTGEGNTEAFF.

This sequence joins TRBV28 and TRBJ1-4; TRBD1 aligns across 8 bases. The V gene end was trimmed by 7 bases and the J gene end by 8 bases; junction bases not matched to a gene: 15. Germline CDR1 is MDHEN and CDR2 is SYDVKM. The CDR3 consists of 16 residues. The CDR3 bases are TGTGCCAGCACCTCCTGGACCGGGACAGGCGTGGAAAAACTGTTTTTT. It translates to CASTSWTGTGVEKLFF.

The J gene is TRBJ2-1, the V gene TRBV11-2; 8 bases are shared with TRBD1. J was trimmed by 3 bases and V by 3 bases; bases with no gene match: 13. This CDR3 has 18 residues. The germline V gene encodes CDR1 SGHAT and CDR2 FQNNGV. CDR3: CASSLVRGLQMIYNEQFF. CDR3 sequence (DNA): TGTGCCAGCAGCTTGGTCAGGGGGCTCCAAATGATCTACAATGAGCAGTTCTTC.

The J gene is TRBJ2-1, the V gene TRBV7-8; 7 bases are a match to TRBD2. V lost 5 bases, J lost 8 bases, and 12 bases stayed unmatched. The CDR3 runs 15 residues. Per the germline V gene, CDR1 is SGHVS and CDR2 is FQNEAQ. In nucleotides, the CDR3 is TGTGCCAGCAGCGACGGGAGGTGGAGTAGGGATGAGCAGTTCTTC. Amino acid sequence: CASSDGRWSRDEQFF.

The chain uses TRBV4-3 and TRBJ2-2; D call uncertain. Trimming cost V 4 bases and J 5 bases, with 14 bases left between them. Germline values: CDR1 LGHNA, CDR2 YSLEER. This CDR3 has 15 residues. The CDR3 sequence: CASSRRTSGTGELFF. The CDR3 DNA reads TGCGCCAGCAGCCGACGGACGAGTGGTACCGGGGAGCTGTTTTTT.

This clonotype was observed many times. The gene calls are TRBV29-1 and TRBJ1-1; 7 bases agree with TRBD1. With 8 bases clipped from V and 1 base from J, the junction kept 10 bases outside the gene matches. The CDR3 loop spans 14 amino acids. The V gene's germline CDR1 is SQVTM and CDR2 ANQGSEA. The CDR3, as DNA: TGCAGCTTTAGGGAGGGGGCTTCGAACACTGAAGCTTTCTTT. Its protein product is CSFREGASNTEAFF.

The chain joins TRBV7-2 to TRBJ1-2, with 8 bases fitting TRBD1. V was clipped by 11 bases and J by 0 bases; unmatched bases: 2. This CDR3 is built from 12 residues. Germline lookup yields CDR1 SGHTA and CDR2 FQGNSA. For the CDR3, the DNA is TGTGCCGGACAGGGCCCTAACTATGGCTACACCTTC. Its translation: CAGQGPNYGYTF.

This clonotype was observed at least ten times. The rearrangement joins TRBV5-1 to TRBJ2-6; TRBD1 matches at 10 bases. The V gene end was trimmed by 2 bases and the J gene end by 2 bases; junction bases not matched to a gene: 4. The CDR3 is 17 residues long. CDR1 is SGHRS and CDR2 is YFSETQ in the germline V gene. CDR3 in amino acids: CASSFRTGGTGANVLTF. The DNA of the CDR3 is TGCGCCAGCAGCTTTAGGACAGGGGGAACTGGGGCCAACGTCCTGACTTTC.

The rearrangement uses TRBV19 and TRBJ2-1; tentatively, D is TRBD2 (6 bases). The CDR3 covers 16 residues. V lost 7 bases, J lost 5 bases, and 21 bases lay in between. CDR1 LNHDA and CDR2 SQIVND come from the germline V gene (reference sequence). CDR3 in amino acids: CASNHPGIAAHNEQFF. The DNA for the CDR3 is TGTGCCAGTAATCATCCGGGCATAGCGGCCCACAATGAGCAGTTCTTC.

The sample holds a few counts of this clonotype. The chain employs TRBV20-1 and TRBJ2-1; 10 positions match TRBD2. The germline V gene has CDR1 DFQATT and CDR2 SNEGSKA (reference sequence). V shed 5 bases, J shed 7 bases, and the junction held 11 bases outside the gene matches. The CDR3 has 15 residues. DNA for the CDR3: TGCAGTGCTCCTCGGACCGGACTAGCGGTAAATGAGCAGTTCTTC. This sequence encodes CSAPRTGLAVNEQFF.

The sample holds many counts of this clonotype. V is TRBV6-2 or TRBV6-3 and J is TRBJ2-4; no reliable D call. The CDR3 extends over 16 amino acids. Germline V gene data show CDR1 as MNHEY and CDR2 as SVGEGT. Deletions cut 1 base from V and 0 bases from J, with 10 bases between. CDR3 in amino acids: CASSYWAVLAKNIQYF. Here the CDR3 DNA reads TGTGCCAGCAGTTACTGGGCGGTGCTAGCCAAAAACATTCAGTACTTC.

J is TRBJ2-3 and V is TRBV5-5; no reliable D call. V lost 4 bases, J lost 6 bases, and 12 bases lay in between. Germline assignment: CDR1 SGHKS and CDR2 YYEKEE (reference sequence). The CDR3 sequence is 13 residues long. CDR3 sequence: CASSPPRIDTQYF. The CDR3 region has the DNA TGTGCCAGCAGCCCCCCTAGGATTGATACGCAGTATTTT.